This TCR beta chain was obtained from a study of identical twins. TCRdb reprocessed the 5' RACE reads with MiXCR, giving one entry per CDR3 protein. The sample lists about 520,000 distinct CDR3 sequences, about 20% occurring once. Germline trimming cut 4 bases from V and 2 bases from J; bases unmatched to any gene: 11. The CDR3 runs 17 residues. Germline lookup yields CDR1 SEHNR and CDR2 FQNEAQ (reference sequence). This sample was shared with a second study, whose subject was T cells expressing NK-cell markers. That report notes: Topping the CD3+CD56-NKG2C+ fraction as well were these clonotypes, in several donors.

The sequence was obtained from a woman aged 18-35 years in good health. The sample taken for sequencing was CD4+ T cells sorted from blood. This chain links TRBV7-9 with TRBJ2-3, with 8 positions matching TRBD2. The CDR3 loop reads CASSWGGASGHTDTQYF. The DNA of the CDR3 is TGTGCCAGCAGCTGGGGCGGGGCTAGCGGGCACACAGATACGCAGTATTTT.